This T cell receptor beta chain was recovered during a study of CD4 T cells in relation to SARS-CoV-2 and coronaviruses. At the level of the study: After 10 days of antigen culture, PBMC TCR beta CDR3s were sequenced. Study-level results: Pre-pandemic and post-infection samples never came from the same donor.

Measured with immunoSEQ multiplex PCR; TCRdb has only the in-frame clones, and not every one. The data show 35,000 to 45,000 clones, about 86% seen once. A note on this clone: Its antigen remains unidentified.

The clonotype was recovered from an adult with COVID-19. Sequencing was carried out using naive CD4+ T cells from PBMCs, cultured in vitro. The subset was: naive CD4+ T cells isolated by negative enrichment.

The CDR3 loop is CASSLERNTEAFF. The CDR3 DNA reads TGCGCCAGCAGCTTGGAGAGGAACACTGAAGCTTTCTTT. The chain links TRBV5-1 to TRBJ1-1; D not certain. The CDR3 loop spans 13 amino acids. CDR1 is SGHRS, CDR2 YFSETQ, per germline. Trimming stripped 0 bases from V and 1 base from J, with 4 bases between.